The 23 T cell receptor beta chains below all came from one sample that was sequenced in a study of T cell responses to AZD1222 COVID-19 vaccine. Repertoires were generated with immunoSEQ multiplex PCR, while TCRdb's copy carries only in-frame clones and drops some. Of 98,000 or so clones in the sample, more than 75% were seen once. Sample: peripheral blood, taken 28 days after the second dose of the MenACWY control vaccine. The receptor source for this set is an adult who received the MenACWY meningococcal vaccine as a control.

The chain combines TRBV6-2 or TRBV6-3 with TRBJ1-5, with 8 positions matching TRBD1. Germline trimming cut 6 bases from V and 7 bases from J; bases unmatched to any gene: 8. The length of the CDR3 is 14 residues. Germline CDR1 MNHEY, CDR2 SVGEGT. The CDR3 DNA is TGTGCCAGCAGCTCCAACAGGGGGTCGCAGCCCCAGCATTTT. Protein product: CASSSNRGSQPQHF.

This clone has a single count. The chain combines TRBV30 with TRBJ2-7; 9 bases fit TRBD1. The CDR3 has 15 residues. V trimming: 1 base; J trimming: 1 base; junction bases outside the gene matches: 5. Germline loops: CDR1 GTSNPN, CDR2 SVGIG (reference sequence). CDR3 sequence: CAWSGGDRASYEQYF. The CDR3 nucleotides read TGTGCCTGGAGTGGGGGGGACAGGGCGTCCTACGAGCAGTACTTC.

The chain carries TRBV4-2 and TRBJ2-1; tentative D call: TRBD1 (7 bases). The CDR3 is 14 residues long. V was clipped by 3 bases and J by 6 bases, with 12 bases between them. Germline V gene data show CDR1 as LGHNA and CDR2 as YNFKEQ. CDR3 amino acids: CASSQEGTANEQFF. CDR3 coding DNA: TGTGCCAGCAGCCAGGAGGGGACAGCCAATGAGCAGTTCTTC.

This CDR3 is CASSPKGAPGGTDTQYF. The CDR3 nucleotides are TGTGCCAGCAGCCCGAAGGGGGCCCCGGGGGGCACAGATACGCAGTATTTT. V is TRBV11-2 and J is TRBJ2-3; the D gene is possibly TRBD1 (7 bases). The CDR3 is 17 residues long. The germline CDR1 and CDR2 sequences are SGHAT and FQNNGV. The V gene lost 5 bases and the J gene lost 1 base, with 19 bases spanning the gap.

The V call is TRBV9, the J call TRBJ2-1, with 9 bases matching TRBD2. The trim removed 3 bases at V and 7 bases at J, leaving 11 bases unmatched. The V gene's germline CDR1 is SGDLS and CDR2 YYNGEE. The CDR3 spans 16 residues. For the CDR3, the DNA is TGTGCCAGCAGCGAGGGCGGGGGGGCCCTCCGGAATGAGCAGTTCTTC. The encoded protein is CASSEGGGALRNEQFF.

V usage is TRBV21-1 and J usage is TRBJ1-1. TRBV21-1 is marked as a pseudogene. The CDR3 length is 18 residues. CDR3: CASSKGQEGDYMNTEAFF. The CDR3 DNA reads as TGTGCCAGCAGCAAAGGACAGGAGGGGGATTATATGAACACTGAAGCTTTCTTT.

This chain uses TRBV29-1 with TRBJ2-7; 9 bases line up with TRBD1. With 7 bases clipped from V and 3 bases from J, the junction kept 10 bases outside the gene matches. The germline gives CDR1 SQVTM, CDR2 ANQGSEA. This CDR3 spans 14 amino acids. CDR3 region: CSARVGQGNYEQYF. CDR3 nucleotides: TGCAGCGCCAGGGTGGGACAGGGTAACTACGAGCAGTACTTC.

This clone has just a few counts. The rearrangement links TRBV30 to TRBJ2-5; D not certain. In germline, CDR1 is GTSNPN, CDR2 SVGIG (reference sequence). There are 13 residues in the CDR3. Trimming took off 0 bases at V and 5 bases at J, with 10 bases between the two ends. The chain's CDR3 is CAWSVLRRETQYF. The CDR3 DNA reads as TGTGCCTGGAGTGTACTTCGGCGGGAGACCCAGTACTTC.

About this clone: In the same sample, other DNA sequences code for this CDR3. The V and J genes are TRBV12-3 or TRBV12-4 and TRBJ1-1; possibly TRBD1 for D (5 bases). V was clipped by 3 bases and J by 5 bases, with 10 bases between them. The CDR3 sequence is 13 residues long. The CDR3 sequence: CASSLGGGTEAFF. CDR3 in DNA: TGTGCCAGCAGTTTGGGCGGGGGGACTGAAGCTTTCTTT.

V is TRBV24-1 and J is TRBJ1-5; TRBD1 matches at 7 bases. CDR1 and CDR2 from the germline V gene are KGHDR and SFDVKD. This CDR3 region has 16 residues. Germline trimming cut 5 bases from V and 1 base from J; bases unmatched to any gene: 7. CDR3 nucleotides: TGTGCCACCAGTGGGAAGGGGGCTGGGAGCAATCAGCCCCAGCATTTT. Its translation is CATSGKGAGSNQPQHF.

This clone was detected once. This chain connects TRBV5-4 to TRBJ1-2, with 11 bases aligning to TRBD1. The CDR3 is 14 amino acids. Germline CDR1 SGHNT, CDR2 YYREEE (reference sequence). V shed 4 bases and J 3 bases; nucleotides not matched to a gene: 2. CDR3 protein: CASSRGQGDYGYTF. The DNA of the CDR3 is TGTGCCAGCAGCAGGGGACAGGGGGACTATGGCTACACCTTC.

V gene TRBV3-1 (or the pseudogene TRBV3-2) combines with J gene TRBJ2-5; 7 bases match TRBD2. The CDR3 covers 12 residues. Trimming took 5 bases from V and 3 from J; bases not matched to a gene: 0. Germline V CDR1 and CDR2: LGHDT, YNNKEL (reference sequence). CDR3 protein: CASSGGEETQYF. In DNA form, the CDR3 reads TGTGCCAGCAGCGGGGGGGAAGAGACCCAGTACTTC.

J is TRBJ2-5 and V is TRBV11-2; D uncertain. Trimming took off 1 base at V and 5 bases at J, with 8 bases between the two ends. CDR3 length equals 13 residues. Germline assignment: CDR1 SGHAT and CDR2 FQNNGV. CDR3 nucleotides: TGTGCCAGCAGCTTAGGCCGCGTCGAGACCCAGTACTTC. This encodes CASSLGRVETQYF. Full variable domain (rest looked up from reference TRBV11-2 and TRBJ2-5): EAGVAQSPRYKIIEKRQSVAFWCNPISGHATLYWYQQILGQGPKLLIQFQNNGVVDDSQLPKDRFSAERLKGVDSTLKIQPAKLEDSAVYLCASSLGRVETQYFGPGTRLLVL.

The V gene is TRBV4-3, the J gene TRBJ1-5; 9 positions agree with TRBD1. Germline V gene sequence: CDR1 LGHNA, CDR2 YSLEER. The CDR3 has 15 amino acids. Trimming removed 1 base from V and 7 bases from J; junction bases left unmatched: 5. The CDR3 spells CASSQGGQGRQPQHF. The CDR3 DNA is TGCGCCAGCAGCCAAGGGGGACAGGGACGCCAGCCCCAGCATTTT.

The chain recombines TRBV2 with TRBJ1-5; TRBD1 matches at 7 bases. CDR3 size: 14 residues. Losses at the gene ends were 1 base for V and 6 bases for J; bases not matched to a gene: 3. CDR1 and CDR2 (germline): SNHLY, FYNNEI. CDR3 region: CASSEGQGIQPQHF. CDR3 DNA: TGTGCCAGCAGTGAAGGACAGGGTATTCAGCCCCAGCATTTT.

V gene TRBV6-6 combines with J gene TRBJ1-4; 8 positions match TRBD1. V trimming: 7 bases; J trimming: 4 bases; junction bases outside the gene matches: 2. Germline lookup yields CDR1 MNHNY and CDR2 SVGAGI (reference sequence). The CDR3 is made up of 13 amino acids. CDR3 amino acids: CASNDRGNEKLFF. Here the CDR3 DNA reads TGTGCCAGCAACGACAGGGGTAATGAAAAACTGTTTTTT.

The sample holds one count of this clone. The chain uses TRBV2 and TRBJ1-6, with TRBD1 matching over 9 bases. The CDR3 is 14 amino acids. V trimming: 6 bases; J trimming: 9 bases; junction bases outside the gene matches: 6. Germline CDR1 reads SNHLY; CDR2 reads FYNNEI. The CDR3 DNA reads TGTGCCAGCAGGTATACAGGGGGCGGTTCACCCCTCCACTTT. It encodes CASRYTGGGSPLHF.

This clone was observed at least ten times. The chain uses TRBV14 and TRBJ2-2; TRBD2 matches at 9 bases. The V gene's germline CDR1 is SGHDN and CDR2 FVKESK. Trimming cost V 2 bases and J 7 bases; bases outside gene matches: 11. This CDR3 has 17 amino acids. The CDR3 bases are TGTGCCAGCAGCCAATTCCTCGCGGGGGGGCCCGGCGGGGAGCTGTTTTTT. This translates into CASSQFLAGGPGGELFF.

A few counts support this clone. V gene TRBV10-2 combines with J gene TRBJ2-7; 9 positions agree with TRBD2. This CDR3 contains 17 residues. Trimming cost V 3 bases and J 0 bases; bases outside gene matches: 9. Germline CDR1 reads WSHSY; CDR2 reads SAAADI. The CDR3 sequence: CASSDFPSGVSSYEQYF. The DNA of the CDR3 is TGCGCCAGCAGTGACTTCCCTAGCGGGGTGAGCTCCTACGAGCAGTACTTC.

This rearrangement joins TRBV18 to TRBJ2-1; 8 nucleotides align to TRBD2. The CDR3 has 17 residues. Germline V gene sequence: CDR1 KGHSH, CDR2 LQKENI. With V trimmed by 0 bases and J by 2 bases, 6 bases remained unmatched. For the CDR3, the DNA is TGTGCCAGCTCACCACCGGGTCTAGCGGGTCCCTACAATGAGCAGTTCTTC. Translation: CASSPPGLAGPYNEQFF.

The chain links TRBV5-8 to TRBJ2-6, with 9 bases identical to TRBD1. Germline V gene sequence: CDR1 SGHTS, CDR2 YDEGEE. This CDR3 is 16 amino acids long. V lost 3 bases and J lost 3; bases outside the gene matches: 4. In DNA form, the CDR3 reads TGTGCCAGCAGCTCCGGACAGGGGAGTGGGGCCAACGTCCTGACTTTC. Translated, it gives CASSSGQGSGANVLTF.

The chain joins TRBV4-2 to TRBJ2-1; 11 positions match TRBD2. Germline V gene data show CDR1 as LGHNA and CDR2 as YNFKEQ. This CDR3 spans 17 amino acids. With 4 bases clipped from V and 4 bases from J, the junction kept 9 bases outside the gene matches. The CDR3 DNA follows: TGTGCCAGCAGCCGGGGCACCGGGACTAGCGGTTACAATGAGCAGTTCTTC. Translating gives CASSRGTGTSGYNEQFF.

This chain links TRBV6-2 or TRBV6-3 with TRBJ1-5; TRBD1 is a possible D gene (5 bases). CDR3 length equals 17 residues. Germline V lookup: CDR1 MNHEY, CDR2 SVGEGT. Trimming removed 4 bases at V and 11 bases at J, with 27 bases between. The CDR3 sequence is CASSSHFTGGAKQAQHF. CDR3 in DNA: TGTGCCAGCAGTTCCCATTTCACAGGAGGGGCTAAACAGGCCCAGCATTTT.